Sequencing of this T cell receptor beta chain was carried out in a study of blood T cell repertoires in COVID-19 (dated by TCRdb to the early 2020s). With respect to the entire study: Samples covering the acute and convalescent phases of COVID-19 were provided by collaborators in the United States, Italy and Spain. The material from the prospective study consisted of cDNA or gDNA derived from T cells, B-cell-depleted T cells, or PBMCs. Deeply sampled blood TCRbeta repertoires from subjects exposed to, actively infected with, or recovered from COVID-19 were included in the dataset. A freely available public database, intended as a resource for researchers studying the immune response to SARS-CoV-2, is where the repertoires were released. The samples were drawn from the first 160 participants of the ongoing ImmuneRACE study and from under 1,500 subjects provided by 6 global collaborators. A de-identified subject ID, COVID-19 status, age in years and sex were almost always included in the sample metadata. Where available, HLA class I and class II types were obtained from metadata supplied by the sample provider rather than from assay-based typing. General study outcomes and caveats: Clinical and demographic metadata were provided uncurated, with the amount varying by source and participant.

TCRbeta CDR3 regions were amplified from genomic DNA by means of the immunoSEQ Assay, a bias-controlled multiplex PCR. Regarding the original processing steps: The number of nucleated cells in each sample was estimated from the amplification of reference gene primers within the assay. To quantify the absolute abundance of each unique TCRbeta CDR3 rearrangement, sequence reads were collapsed and filtered. For each sample, productive Simpson clonality was calculated as the square root of Simpson's diversity index over productive rearrangements. TCRdb took this table from immuneACCESS and kept in-frame rearrangements with V and J called. Such tables lack part of the clones; where checked against another copy, unresolved V genes explain under half of the gap, and the rest is unexplained. The DNA gave D and trimming, while V, J and clone size come from that table. The sample has 70,000 to 90,000 clones on record, about 89% of them singletons. The top ten clonotypes cover around 1% of the sample.

Participants in the prospective study were enrolled through a virtual design, were aged roughly 18 to 90 years, and lived in some 24 United States geographic areas. In the prospective study, cohorts were assigned on the basis of participant-reported clinical history obtained from a screening survey and a study questionnaire. Each participant in the prospective study had whole blood, serum and a nasopharyngeal or oropharyngeal swab collected by mobile phlebotomists. Additional blood draws and questionnaires over an approximately two-month period could optionally be provided by prospective study participants. Before DNA extraction, blood samples from the prospective study were shipped at room temperature or frozen. This clone was seen just once. The specificity of this receptor is unknown. No much larger clone is present one base from it, and per-base qualities are unavailable. The CDR3 contains 16 residues, cysteine and phenylalanine counted. The DNA shown is the 48-base CDR3, in frame from base 1. From a lookup of the germline V gene (reference sequence), CDR1 and CDR2 are LGHDT and YNNKEL. The trim is 4 bases for V and 4 bases for J, with a gap of 16 bases between the germline ends.

Here the chain combines TRBV3-1 (or the pseudogene TRBV3-2) and TRBJ2-2; the D gene is not confidently resolved. The sequence was obtained from a woman in her 50s with acute COVID-19. The sequenced sample was PBMCs or T cells enriched from blood (not recorded which). The nucleotide sequence reads TGTGCCAGCAGCCCATTTAGCAGCTCGGGCACCGGGGAGCTGTTTTTT. Translated, this gives CASSPFSSSGTGELFF.